Listed here is a single T cell receptor beta chain. Per the germline V gene, CDR1 is MDHEN and CDR2 is SYDVKM. The CDR3 sequence is 14 residues long. Trimming cost V 3 bases and J 1 base, with 9 bases left between them. Sequenced by immunoSEQ multiplex PCR; TCRdb stores in-frame clones only, minus some. This table holds roughly 200,000 clones, about 88% found once. This sample is drawn from a study of blood T cell repertoires in COVID-19. Study-wide context: Sample material is recorded as cDNA or gDNA derived from T cells, B-cell-depleted T cells, or PBMCs.

Individuals aged roughly 18 to 95 years were recruited from 24 US areas. Participants were placed into cohorts based on the clinical history they reported. The study recruited exposed participants who had met a COVID-19 case within 2 weeks before entry. J is TRBJ1-2 and V is TRBV28; D might be TRBD1 (6 bases). This sequence originates from a woman aged 25 to 39 who had been exposed to COVID-19. Sequencing was carried out using PBMCs or T cells enriched from blood (not recorded which). CDR3 loop: CASSFQGRNYGYTF. CDR3 DNA: TGTGCCAGCAGTTTTCAGGGGCGTAACTATGGCTACACCTTC.